Listed here are 23 T cell receptor beta chains from one sample, sequenced in a study of radiotherapy plus CTLA-4 blockade in lung cancer. The assay was immunoSEQ multiplex PCR, and TCRdb's table has in-frame clones only and misses some. This table has tens of thousands of clones, approximately 74% appearing once. The sequences come from peripheral blood, collected from a patient treated with radiotherapy plus ipilimumab. The origin of the receptors is a human donor with non-small cell lung cancer whose response to radiotherapy plus ipilimumab could not be evaluated.

This clone turned up a few times. V usage is TRBV5-1 and J usage is TRBJ2-4, with TRBD1 matching 10 bases. The CDR3 runs 14 residues. V dropped 3 bases and J dropped 6; count of bases not matched to a gene: 3. Germline values: CDR1 SGHRS, CDR2 YFSETQ. In DNA, the CDR3 is TGCGCCAGCAGCTCGACAGGGGGCTCAAACATTCAGTACTTC. It codes for CASSSTGGSNIQYF.

This chain joins TRBV2 and TRBJ1-6, with D maybe TRBD1 (6 bases). Germline values: CDR1 SNHLY, CDR2 FYNNEI. The CDR3 is made up of 15 amino acids. With 2 bases removed from V and 10 bases from J, the gap between germline ends came to 15 bases. As DNA, the CDR3 is TGTGCCAGCAGTGAAAGTCAGGGGACGCGATCACCCCTCCACTTT. Translated: CASSESQGTRSPLHF.

Only a few counts were recorded for this clone. The chain employs TRBV6-1 and TRBJ1-1, with unresolved D. There are 14 residues in the CDR3. The V end lost 2 bases, the J end lost 4 bases, and 11 bases lay between the germline ends. The germline CDR1 and CDR2 sequences are MNHNS and SASEGT. CDR3 DNA: TGTGCCAGCAGTGAACCCCAGGTTGGCACTGAAGCTTTCTTT. Protein product: CASSEPQVGTEAFF.

The CDR3 region is CASSFDSLRIPGNTIYF. The CDR3 DNA reads TGTGCCAGCAGTTTTGACAGCCTCCGAATCCCTGGAAACACCATATATTTT. This chain uses TRBV27 with TRBJ1-3, with D possibly being TRBD1 (5 bases). The CDR3 totals 17 residues. From germline, CDR1 is MNHEY and CDR2 SMNVEV (reference sequence). Trimming removed 3 bases from V and 2 bases from J, with 17 bases in between.

The rearrangement joins TRBV5-6 to TRBJ2-7, with D perhaps TRBD2 (5 bases). Trimming shortened V by 4 bases and J by 4 bases, and 12 bases separated the two germline ends. The germline V gene has CDR1 SGHDT and CDR2 YYEEEE. CDR3 size: 13 residues. CDR3 DNA sequence: TGTGCCAGCAGCCTGTACCCGGGGTACGAGCAGTACTTC. This sequence encodes CASSLYPGYEQYF.

The chain carries TRBV12-5 and TRBJ2-1, with TRBD2 matching 9 bases. CDR1 and CDR2 (germline): LGHNT, FRNRAP. The CDR3 is 15 residues long. V shed 5 bases and J 4 bases; nucleotides not matched to a gene: 6. In nucleotides, the CDR3 is TGTGCTAGTGGTCTCCGACTAGCGGCATACAATGAGCAGTTCTTC. Translated: CASGLRLAAYNEQFF. Complete variable domain (other parts from reference TRBV12-5 and TRBJ2-1): DARVTQTPRHKVTEMGQEVTMRCQPILGHNTVFWYRQTMMQGLELLAYFRNRAPLDDSGMPKDRFSAEMPDATLATLKIQPSEPRDSAVYFCASGLRLAAYNEQFFGPGTRLTVL.

The chain uses TRBV7-9 and TRBJ2-7; unclear D gene. Germline lookup yields CDR1 SEHNR and CDR2 FQNEAQ (reference sequence). This CDR3 comprises 15 residues. Trimming shortened V by 4 bases and J by 7 bases, and 20 bases separated the two germline ends. The CDR3 loop reads CASSWPRPERLEQYF. CDR3 DNA sequence: TGTGCCAGCAGCTGGCCCCGCCCGGAACGACTGGAGCAGTACTTC.

CDR3 sequence: CASRGGLSYSGANVLTF. The DNA for the CDR3 is TGCGCCAGCAGAGGGGGTCTTTCTTACTCTGGGGCCAACGTCCTGACTTTC. The chain couples TRBV5-1 to TRBJ2-6; perhaps TRBD1 as D (6 bases). Germline V gene sequence: CDR1 SGHRS, CDR2 YFSETQ. Trimming took 5 bases from V and 0 from J, leaving 15 bases between them. This CDR3 is 17 amino acids long.

In DNA, the CDR3 is TGTGCCAGCAGTGGACAAGGGGCCGGTCCCATAGAAGCTTTCTTT. Its protein product is CASSGQGAGPIEAFF. The rearrangement uses TRBV6-5 and TRBJ1-1, with D perhaps TRBD1 (5 bases). The CDR3 runs 15 residues. The V end was cut by 5 bases, the J end by 8 bases, with 21 bases between. Germline assignment: CDR1 MNHEY and CDR2 SVGAGI.

The CDR3 DNA sequence: TGTGCCATCAGTGAGAGCCAGGGGTATCAGCCCCAGCATTTT. This sequence encodes CAISESQGYQPQHF. This sequence joins TRBV10-3 and TRBJ1-5; perhaps TRBD1 as D (6 bases). V gave up 2 bases and J gave up 5 bases, with 10 bases separating them. The CDR3 has 14 residues. Germline V gives CDR1 ENHRY, CDR2 SYGVKD.

This chain links TRBV13 with TRBJ2-1; a possible D gene is TRBD2 (6 bases). The CDR3 has 15 residues. Germline V CDR1 and CDR2: PRHDT, FYEKMQ (reference sequence). Trimming cost V 4 bases and J 6 bases, with 16 bases left between them. CDR3 protein: CASSSSQGGRNEQFF. The CDR3, as DNA: TGTGCCAGCAGCTCCTCGCAGGGAGGTCGCAATGAGCAGTTCTTC.

This chain links TRBV10-2 with TRBJ2-2; 8 nucleotides match TRBD1. There are 18 residues in the CDR3. Trimming removed 3 bases from V and 0 bases from J; junction bases left unmatched: 9. CDR1 is WSHSY and CDR2 is SAAADI in the germline V gene. The chain's CDR3 is CASSDGRGRWPNTGELFF. DNA for the CDR3: TGCGCCAGCAGTGACGGCAGGGGGCGGTGGCCGAACACCGGGGAGCTGTTTTTT.

The chain couples TRBV11-3 to TRBJ2-1, with D possibly matching TRBD2 (7 bases). CDR3 size: 16 residues. Germline CDR1 SGHNT, CDR2 YENEEA. Trimming took 3 bases from V and 1 from J, leaving 13 bases between them. Here the CDR3 reads CASSLGGRRSYNEQFF. DNA of the CDR3: TGTGCCAGCAGCTTGGGGGGGCGGAGGTCCTACAATGAGCAGTTCTTC.

The sample holds a few counts of this clone. The chain links TRBV6-4 to TRBJ1-2; TRBD1 might be the D (5 bases). Trimming cost V 4 bases and J 1 base, with 7 bases left between them. The CDR3 consists of 13 residues. The V gene's germline CDR1 is MRHNA and CDR2 SNTAGT. The CDR3 DNA follows: TGTGCCAGCAGTGCAGGGATTAACTATGGCTACACCTTC. Protein: CASSAGINYGYTF.

This clone came up once. The chain recombines TRBV18 with TRBJ2-7; 8 bases map to TRBD1. This CDR3 contains 14 residues. CDR1 and CDR2 (germline): KGHSH, LQKENI. V lost 3 bases to trimming and J lost 4 bases; unmatched junction nucleotides: 5. CDR3 bases: TGTGCCAGCTCACCCCGGACAGGGAAATACGAGCAGTACTTC. Its protein is CASSPRTGKYEQYF.

This chain connects TRBV2 to TRBJ2-2, with TRBD1 identical over 10 bases. This CDR3 is built from 15 residues. After removal of 8 bases from V and 6 bases from J, the junction contained 9 bases not matched to a gene. The germline gives CDR1 SNHLY, CDR2 FYNNEI. CDR3 region: CASSRPTGGPGELFF. DNA for the CDR3: TGTGCCAGCTCGAGGCCGACAGGGGGCCCCGGGGAGCTGTTTTTT.

The chain carries TRBV4-3 and TRBJ2-5; 11 bases line up with TRBD2. The J call is uncertain, as TRBJ2-7 better fits the DNA end. The CDR3 length is 17 residues. The germline V gene encodes CDR1 LGHNA and CDR2 YSLEER. CDR3 DNA: TGCGCCAGCAGCCAAGACTTGGCGGGACTAGCGGCTTACGAGCAGTACTTC. This codes for CASSQDLAGLAAYEQYF.

This rearrangement joins TRBV11-2 to TRBJ2-5; 8 bases align to TRBD2. V was pared by 1 base and J by 0 bases, with 4 bases of the junction left unmatched. Germline CDR1 reads SGHAT; CDR2 reads FQNNGV. The CDR3 is 16 amino acids. CDR3 nucleotides: TGTGCCAGCAGCTTAGTGGCTAGCGGGTACCAAGAGACCCAGTACTTC. This gives the protein CASSLVASGYQETQYF.

The CDR3: CASSSTVPVYEQYF. CDR3 DNA sequence: TGTGCCAGCAGTTCCACCGTGCCGGTCTACGAGCAGTACTTC. V gene TRBV6-5 combines with J gene TRBJ2-7; no clear D. The CDR3 has 14 residues. Germline V gene data show CDR1 as MNHEY and CDR2 as SVGAGI. Trimming pared 4 bases from V and 3 bases from J, leaving 13 bases between.

This chain joins TRBV2 and TRBJ2-2, with D maybe TRBD1 (6 bases). Trimming shortened V by 4 bases and J by 4 bases, and 10 bases separated the two germline ends. This CDR3 region has 14 residues. Looked up from germline, CDR1 is SNHLY and CDR2 is FYNNEI. For the CDR3, the DNA is TGTGCCAGCAGTGCCGGGACACCCACCGGGGAGCTGTTTTTT. Its translation is CASSAGTPTGELFF.

The V call is TRBV19, the J call TRBJ2-7; possible D gene TRBD2, 6 bases. The CDR3 totals 13 residues. CDR1 and CDR2 (germline): LNHDA, SQIVND (reference sequence). V was pared by 2 bases and J by 8 bases, with 13 bases between. The CDR3 loop is CASSILEGRKQYF. In nucleotides, the CDR3 is TGTGCCAGTAGTATACTGGAGGGGCGCAAGCAGTACTTC. Using reference TRBV19 and TRBJ2-7 for the parts outside the CDR3, the full variable domain is DGGITQSPKYLFRKEGQNVTLSCEQNLNHDAMYWYRQDPGQGLRLIYYSQIVNDFQKGDIAEGYSVSREKKESFPLTVTSAQKNPTAFYLCASSILEGRKQYFGPGTRLTVT.

CDR3 bases: TGTGCTAGTGGTTTCTCAGGTGCAGATACGCAGTATTTT. It is translated as CASGFSGADTQYF. The chain combines TRBV12-5 with TRBJ2-3; no definite D call. Germline CDR1 is LGHNT and CDR2 is FRNRAP. V was shortened by 3 bases and J by 4 bases, with 8 bases between the two germline ends. The CDR3 loop spans 13 amino acids.

The rearrangement links TRBV6-1 to TRBJ2-7, with 15 bases lining up with TRBD2. The CDR3 has 17 amino acids. Germline values: CDR1 MNHNS, CDR2 SASEGT. V was clipped by 5 bases and J by 0 bases; unmatched bases: 5. CDR3 region: CASSKGTSGRSSYEQYF. CDR3 coding DNA: TGTGCCAGCAGTAAAGGGACTAGCGGGAGGAGCTCCTACGAGCAGTACTTC.